This T cell receptor (beta chain) emerged from a study of blood T cell repertoires in COVID-19. For the study at large: From T cells, B-cell-depleted T cells, or PBMCs came the material, which was cDNA or gDNA.

Under the authors' procedure: Amplifying reference gene primers gave estimates of nucleated cell counts. Sequencing used immunoSEQ multiplex PCR; TCRdb keeps in-frame clones, though not all of them. V and J calls and clone size come straight from that table; D and trimming were deduced from the DNA. The repertoire has roughly 140,000 clones, approximately 89% of them found once; the top ten carry around 1.7%. The germline V and J ends were trimmed by 4 bases and 4 bases, with 12 bases remaining between them. The CDR3 has 15 amino acids. From germline, CDR1 is SGHKS and CDR2 YYEKEE (reference sequence).

The sample taken for sequencing was peripheral blood. The chain uses TRBV5-5 and TRBJ2-6; no clear D. This TCR was recovered from a woman in her 50s with acute or convalescent COVID-19. The CDR3 protein is CASSPRWSGANVLTF. The CDR3 DNA follows: TGTGCCAGCAGCCCACGGTGGTCCGGGGCCAACGTCCTGACTTTC.